The 24 T cell receptor beta chains reported below all come from one sample, sequenced in a study of blood T cells in healthy people across ages. Together with a sample-barcoded 5' primer, a J-beta primer mix was included in a second PCR lasting roughly 6 to 12 cycles. MiXCR, run by TCRdb on the 5' RACE reads, gives a single entry per CDR3 protein. This sample has hundreds of thousands of distinct CDR3 sequences, with 58% found just once. Sequencing was done on a sample of blood. The receptor source for this set is a man aged 60-69 years in good health.

The chain combines TRBV5-1 with TRBJ2-2; D not certain. CDR1 is SGHRS and CDR2 is YFSETQ in the germline V gene. The CDR3 is 16 amino acids. Trimming shortened V by 4 bases and J by 0 bases, and 13 bases separated the two germline ends. For the CDR3, the DNA is TGCGCCAGCAGCCCGGTAGGGCAGGCGAACACCGGGGAGCTGTTTTTT. Its protein product is CASSPVGQANTGELFF.

CDR3 DNA: TGTGCCAGCAGCTTCCGACTGAGCTCCTACAATGAGCAGTTCTTC. It codes for CASSFRLSSYNEQFF. J is TRBJ2-1 and V is TRBV11-2; no firm D call. V was trimmed by 3 bases and J by 0 bases, leaving 9 bases between them. This CDR3 is built from 15 residues. Germline V gives CDR1 SGHAT, CDR2 FQNNGV. The whole variable domain, filled in from reference TRBV11-2 and TRBJ2-1, reads EAGVAQSPRYKIIEKRQSVAFWCNPISGHATLYWYQQILGQGPKLLIQFQNNGVVDDSQLPKDRFSAERLKGVDSTLKIQPAKLEDSAVYLCASSFRLSSYNEQFFGPGTRLTVL.

This clonotype was observed a few times. One junction end does not reproduce the germline sequence, and a read error may be involved. The V gene is TRBV12-3 or TRBV12-4, the J gene TRBJ2-3; D is perhaps TRBD2 (5 bases). The CDR3 length is 14 residues. The CDR3 DNA is TGTGCCAGCAGTTTTAGGGTGGGAGCAGATGCGCAGTATTTT. Translation: CASSFRVGADAQYF.

This chain joins TRBV28 and TRBJ2-7; maybe TRBD1 (5 bases). With 5 bases removed from V and 2 bases from J, the gap between germline ends came to 10 bases. The CDR3 sequence is 13 residues long. Germline V lookup: CDR1 MDHEN, CDR2 SYDVKM. The CDR3 DNA is TGTGCCAGCAGTAAAAGACAGCCCTACGAGCAGTACTTC. It specifies CASSKRQPYEQYF.

The chain recombines TRBV27 with TRBJ1-2; D not resolved. V was pared by 6 bases and J by 8 bases, with 16 bases between. The germline V gene encodes CDR1 MNHEY and CDR2 SMNVEV (reference sequence). The length of the CDR3 is 13 residues. CDR3 amino acids: CASSPSPARGYTF. CDR3 coding DNA: TGTGCCAGCAGCCCCTCCCCTGCTAGGGGCTACACCTTC.

This clonotype was seen only a few times. The chain joins TRBV20-1 to TRBJ2-3; D not certain. The CDR3 is made up of 13 amino acids. Between the trimmed V and J ends, which lost 2 bases and 5 bases, there was a span of 11 bases. Germline-derived CDR1 and CDR2 are DFQATT and SNEGSKA (reference sequence). CDR3 sequence: CSARLGWGDTQYF. The CDR3, as DNA: TGCAGTGCTAGACTGGGTTGGGGAGATACGCAGTATTTT.

Only a few counts were recorded for this clonotype. V and J are TRBV29-1 and TRBJ2-1; D is uncertain. This CDR3 has 14 amino acids. Trimming removed 1 base at V and 6 bases at J, with 13 bases between. Germline V gene lookup returns CDR1 SQVTM and CDR2 ANQGSEA. The CDR3 reads CSVEVTGPGNEQFF. CDR3 DNA sequence: TGCAGCGTTGAAGTGACCGGGCCGGGCAATGAGCAGTTCTTC.

The chain couples TRBV3-1 to TRBJ2-7; 7 positions agree with TRBD2. The J call is in doubt because the DNA end fits TRBJ2-4 better. The CDR3 loop spans 18 amino acids. Germline V gives CDR1 LGHDT, CDR2 YNNKEL (reference sequence). CDR3 bases: TGTGCCAGCAGCCCTCGGTGGGGCGGGGGTCTGACGAAAAACATTCAGTACTTC. This gives the protein CASSPRWGGGLTKNIQYF.

This chain connects TRBV29-1 to TRBJ2-5; tentatively, D is TRBD1 (6 bases). Germline V gene data show CDR1 as SQVTM and CDR2 as ANQGSEA. This CDR3 spans 12 amino acids. Trimming left V 5 bases short and J 5 bases short, with 12 bases between. The CDR3 DNA reads TGCAGCGTTAGAGGGACACCCGAGACCCAGTACTTC. Residues: CSVRGTPETQYF. Complete variable domain (other parts from reference TRBV29-1 and TRBJ2-5): SAVISQKPSRDICQRGTSLTIQCQVDSQVTMMFWYRQQPGQSLTLIATANQGSEATYESGFVIDKFPISRPNLTFSTLTVSNMSPEDSSIYLCSVRGTPETQYFGPGTRLLVL.

This rearrangement joins TRBV28 to TRBJ2-7; 7 positions agree with TRBD1. Germline V gene data show CDR1 as MDHEN and CDR2 as SYDVKM. V shed 7 bases, J shed 2 bases, and the junction held 8 bases outside the gene matches. The CDR3 sequence is 14 residues long. CDR3 loop: CASTLGQSAYEQYF. In DNA form, the CDR3 reads TGTGCCAGCACCCTGGGACAGAGCGCCTACGAGCAGTACTTC.

This chain uses TRBV2 with TRBJ1-5; 8 bases match TRBD1. Trimming cost V 7 bases and J 6 bases; bases outside gene matches: 8. The germline V gene has CDR1 SNHLY and CDR2 FYNNEI. This CDR3 is built from 14 residues. The CDR3 sequence is CASKGQGAIQPQHF. For the CDR3, the DNA is TGTGCCAGCAAGGGGCAGGGGGCAATTCAGCCCCAGCATTTT.

This clonotype was observed a few times. The chain combines TRBV7-7 with TRBJ2-1, with 8 positions matching TRBD1. J gave up 4 bases and V 5 bases, and 7 bases lay outside the gene matches. CDR3 length equals 15 residues. Looked up from germline, CDR1 is SSHAT and CDR2 is FNYEAQ (reference sequence). DNA of the CDR3: TGTGCCAGCAGCCCCGGGACAGGACCTTACAATGAGCAGTTCTTC. As protein: CASSPGTGPYNEQFF.

The chain uses TRBV5-5 and TRBJ2-7, with a possible D match to TRBD1 (6 bases). This CDR3 has 16 residues. V was cut by 2 bases and J by 6 bases, with 21 bases left in between. The germline V gene has CDR1 SGHKS and CDR2 YYEKEE (reference sequence). The CDR3 DNA reads TGTGCCAGCAGCTTCCGGACAGAAGGGCTGCCAGGCGAGCAGTACTTC. Protein: CASSFRTEGLPGEQYF.

The gene calls are TRBV20-1 and TRBJ2-1; the D gene is possibly TRBD2 (5 bases). The CDR3 covers 13 residues. The ends were cut back, 5 bases at V and 8 bases at J, with 16 bases in the middle. The germline V gene has CDR1 DFQATT and CDR2 SNEGSKA (reference sequence). CDR3 sequence (DNA): TGCAGTGCTGCCGCGCCGACGAGGGATGAGCAGTTCTTC. Residues: CSAAAPTRDEQFF.

The V gene is TRBV21-1, the J gene TRBJ2-1; the table gives TRBD1 as D, unverified against the DNA. TRBV21-1 is a known pseudogene. CDR3 length: 15 amino acids. The DNA for the CDR3 is TGTGCCAGCAGCACATGGGGGGGGCCCTACAATGAGCAGTTCTTC. Its translation: CASSTWGGPYNEQFF.

This clonotype was detected once. The chain joins TRBV10-1 to TRBJ2-3, with D perhaps given as TRBD1 or TRBD2 (5 bases each). V gave up 3 bases and J gave up 0 bases, with 13 bases separating them. This CDR3 is 16 amino acids long. CDR1 WNHNN and CDR2 SYGVQD come from the germline V gene (reference sequence). CDR3 bases: TGCGCCAGCAGTGACTGGGACGCGCCGAGCACAGATACGCAGTATTTT. It encodes CASSDWDAPSTDTQYF.

The sample holds a few counts of this clonotype. The rearrangement uses TRBV10-2 and TRBJ2-5; 7 bases are shared with TRBD1. The CDR3 contains 17 residues. Germline V CDR1 and CDR2: WSHSY, SAAADI. V lost 3 bases and J lost 3; bases outside the gene matches: 13. The CDR3 DNA reads as TGCGCCAGCAGTGATTGGACAGGAGGACGCCTGAAAGAGACCCAGTACTTC. Translating gives CASSDWTGGRLKETQYF.

This sequence joins TRBV4-1 and TRBJ2-1; maybe TRBD2 (7 bases). The CDR3 covers 13 residues. In germline, CDR1 is MGHRA, CDR2 YSYEKL. The V end lost 2 bases, the J end lost 8 bases, and 10 bases lay between the germline ends. The CDR3 DNA is TGCGCCAGCAGCCAAATAGGGGGGGATGAGCAGTTCTTC. Encoded protein: CASSQIGGDEQFF.

The gene calls are TRBV20-1 and TRBJ2-7; either TRBD1 or TRBD2 may fit D (6 bases each). This CDR3 contains 14 residues. Between the trimmed V and J ends, which lost 6 bases and 4 bases, there was a span of 19 bases. Germline CDR1 is DFQATT and CDR2 is SNEGSKA (reference sequence). The CDR3 sequence is CSALFTGGSYEQYF. The CDR3 DNA reads as TGCAGTGCACTCTTTACCGGGGGCAGTTACGAGCAGTACTTC.

The chain is built from TRBV13 and TRBJ1-1; D gene uncertain. Germline lookup yields CDR1 PRHDT and CDR2 FYEKMQ (reference sequence). Between the trimmed V and J ends, which lost 5 bases and 4 bases, there was a span of 8 bases. CDR3 length: 12 amino acids. In DNA, the CDR3 is TGTGCCAGCAGCCGCCCTAGCACTGAAGCTTTCTTT. Its translation: CASSRPSTEAFF.

The chain combines TRBV7-9 with TRBJ2-7; D is possibly TRBD1 (6 bases). Per the germline V gene, CDR1 is SEHNR and CDR2 is FQNEAQ (reference sequence). V was pared by 2 bases and J by 5 bases, with 13 bases between. This CDR3 has 14 amino acids. CDR3 sequence: CASSLSSGDDEQYF. CDR3 coding DNA: TGTGCCAGCAGCTTATCCTCAGGGGACGACGAGCAGTACTTC. Using reference TRBV7-9 and TRBJ2-7 for the parts outside the CDR3, the full variable domain is DTGVSQNPRHKITKRGQNVTFRCDPISEHNRLYWYRQTLGQGPEFLTYFQNEAQLEKSRLLSDRFSAERPKGSFSTLEIQRTEQGDSAMYLCASSLSSGDDEQYFGPGTRLTVT.

This clonotype was seen once. The chain combines TRBV29-1 with TRBJ2-1; possibly TRBD2 for D (5 bases). Trimming took 0 bases from V and 6 from J, leaving 9 bases between them. Per germline, CDR1 SQVTM and CDR2 ANQGSEA. The CDR3 is made up of 13 amino acids. The CDR3 nucleotides read TGCAGCGTTGAAGAGGCTAGCCTCAATGAGCAGTTCTTC. This codes for CSVEEASLNEQFF.

The V and J genes are TRBV6-6 and TRBJ1-2; no firm D call. The CDR3 consists of 12 residues. Germline V CDR1 and CDR2: MNHNY, SVGAGI (reference sequence). V was cut by 3 bases and J by 8 bases, with 10 bases left in between. CDR3 in amino acids: CASSYGFRGYTF. The CDR3 nucleotides are TGTGCCAGCAGTTATGGGTTTCGGGGCTACACCTTC.

CDR3 DNA: TGCAGTGCCCGACCGACAGGCCGCCACGAGCAGTACTTC. This gives the protein CSARPTGRHEQYF. This chain joins TRBV20-1 and TRBJ2-7; D perhaps matches TRBD1 (6 bases). The CDR3 is 13 residues long. Germline CDR1 reads DFQATT; CDR2 reads SNEGSKA (reference sequence). Trimming took off 6 bases at V and 5 bases at J, with 17 bases between the two ends.